This T cell receptor (beta chain) was observed in a study of control samples from healthy donors and cancer patients (dated by TCRdb to the early 2020s). V sheds 5 bases and J sheds 1 base, leaving 8 bases between their ends. The cysteine opens and the phenylalanine closes a CDR3 of 13 amino acids. Just CDR3 DNA is preserved here, 39 bases in frame from base 1. Libraries came from the immunoSEQ multiplex PCR assay. Held by TCRdb, this immuneACCESS table contains in-frame sequences only and omits some clones. Under half of the omission traces to an unresolved V gene where checked; the cause of the rest is unknown. This sample is represented by roughly 38,000 clones; 83% of them were singletons. The biggest ten clones account for 40% to 50% of the sample. As regards this clone: What this receptor recognizes is not known. Base qualities are not recorded, but no much larger clone differs from it by a single base.

Sample: blood. This chain joins TRBV12-3 or TRBV12-4 to TRBJ2-5, with the D gene not confidently named. This clonotype originated in a man aged 60 to 69 in good health. The encoded CDR3 is CASSPEFQETQYF. The nucleotide sequence reads TGTGCCAGCAGTCCAGAGTTCCAAGAGACCCAGTACTTC.